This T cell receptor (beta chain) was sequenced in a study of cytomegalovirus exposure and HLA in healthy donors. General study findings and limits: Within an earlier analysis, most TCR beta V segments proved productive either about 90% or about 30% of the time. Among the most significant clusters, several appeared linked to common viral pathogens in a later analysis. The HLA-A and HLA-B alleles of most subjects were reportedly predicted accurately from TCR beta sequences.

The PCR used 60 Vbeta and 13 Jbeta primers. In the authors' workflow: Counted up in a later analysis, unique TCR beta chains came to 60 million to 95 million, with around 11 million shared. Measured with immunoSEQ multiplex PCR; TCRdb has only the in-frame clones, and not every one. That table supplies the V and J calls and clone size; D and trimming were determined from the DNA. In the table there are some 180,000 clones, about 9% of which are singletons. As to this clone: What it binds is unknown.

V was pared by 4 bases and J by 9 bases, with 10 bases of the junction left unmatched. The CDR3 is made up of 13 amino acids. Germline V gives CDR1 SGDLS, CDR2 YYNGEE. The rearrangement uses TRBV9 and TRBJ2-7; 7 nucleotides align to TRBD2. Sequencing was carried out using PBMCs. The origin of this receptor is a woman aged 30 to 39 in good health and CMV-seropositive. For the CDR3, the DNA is TGTGCCAGCAGCCCCCGGGGGAGGGCAGGGCAGTACTTC. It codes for CASSPRGRAGQYF. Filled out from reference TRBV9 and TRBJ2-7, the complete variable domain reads DSGVTQTPKHLITATGQRVTLRCSPRSGDLSVYWYQQSLDQGLQFLIQYYNGEERAKGNILERFSAQQFPDLHSELNLSSLELGDSALYFCASSPRGRAGQYFGPGTRLTVT.